This T cell receptor (beta chain) was sequenced during a study of neurological immune-mediated disorders (dated 2019 in TCRdb). At the level of the whole study: Using UMI-based sequencing, the study compared peripheral blood TCR-beta repertoires from patients with HTLV-I-associated myelopathy (HAM/TSP), patients with multiple sclerosis, and healthy controls. The roughly 99 TCR-beta libraries covered PBMC samples along with longitudinal samples, technical triplicates, and paired sorted CD4+ and CD8+ T-cell subsets. Technical triplicate libraries were sequenced to precisely calculate the variability in frequency of each individual clone. The cohort comprised 68 subjects: around 15 HAM/TSP patients, approximately 34 multiple sclerosis patients and around 20 healthy controls. What the authors observed across the whole study: TCR clonal expansion was highest in HAM/TSP patients and lowest in MS patients, with MS patients falling below even healthy controls. No identical CDR3 amino acid sequences were shared among expanded clones across subjects, suggesting private TCR-beta repertoires in all groups.

To synthesize cDNA, template-switch 5'RACE was performed with a primer carrying a 10-nucleotide random unique molecular identifier so that each TCR transcript was tagged. Every sequencing run covered 15-18 subjects and yielded more than 180 million TCR-beta sequences. The RNeasy kit was used to extract total RNA. Using the KAPA Real-time Library Amplification kit, TCR-beta VDJ regions were amplified with primers for the TCR constant region and the 5'RACE anchor. Sample indexes and Illumina adaptors were added in a first PCR, and a second PCR then increased library yield. After purification with Ampure beads, the TCR product of roughly 650 bp was size-selected on a 2% E-gel SizeSelection system. Before pooling, library quality was checked on a Bioanalyzer, concentration was measured with Qubit, and libraries were quantified with the Kapa Library Quantification kit. An Illumina HiSeq 2500 was used to sequence the libraries paired-end at 2 x 150 bp. To increase sequence diversity, about 25-31% phiX was spiked into each library pool. The paper's data handling went like this. The quality-filtered reads were processed with the UMI-based MiGEC pipeline, whose error correction step removed more than 80% of the raw TCR sequences. IMGT germline references were used for alignment of VDJ genes, and clonotypes were defined by a unique CDR3 amino acid sequence together with V-J genes. VDJtools evaluated clonal expansion, Shannon diversity and CDR3 relatedness (CalcPairwiseDistances, ClusterSamples); CLCbio workbench built phylogenetic trees. Using coefficient-of-variation modelling across technical triplicates, the study counted a clone as expanded if it had at least 8 unique UMIs. Through fastp at Q25 and MiXCR, TCRdb rebuilt clones from the public reads, retaining in-frame beta chains. Rows merge per CDR3 protein into single entries with the most common DNA and genes. The V and J calls were determined by TCRdb, not by the authors. The sample contains under 70,000 distinct CDR3 sequences, about 24% of them found a single time. 4.6% of the sample comes from the top ten.

The time point tag for this specimen amounts to: technical triplicate 2. For unsorted PBMC libraries, 2 million PBMCs were used after storage in RNAlater at -80 degrees C until RNA extraction. Peripheral blood was subjected to Ficoll-Hypaque density gradient centrifugation to isolate PBMCs, which were then cryopreserved in liquid nitrogen. With regard to this clonotype: It lacks a known antigen. The sample holds no much larger clone one base away, and base qualities are not on file.

The sample comprised PBMCs. The origin of this receptor is a man aged 60 to 75 with HTLV-1-associated myelopathy (HAM/TSP).

The CDR3 reads CASKTPTRVNEQFF. The DNA sequence follows: TGTGCCAGCAAAACACCTACCCGTGTCAATGAGCAGTTCTTC. This chain is built from TRBV28 and TRBJ2-1, with the D gene not confidently named. Including cysteine and phenylalanine, the CDR3 has 14 amino acids. CDR3 DNA is the only sequence kept; it has 42 bases, read in frame from the first base. The CDR1 and CDR2 encoded by the germline V gene are MDHEN and SYDVKM. Trimming at the junction amounts to 7 bases on V and 6 bases on J, and the germline ends lie 16 bases apart.